A selection of T cell receptor beta chains follows, all from one sample in a study of blood T cells in healthy people across ages. TCRdb passed the 5' RACE reads through MiXCR, listing each CDR3 protein once. The sample records 650,000 to 1,000,000 distinct CDR3 sequences, around 36% being singletons. The sequencing input was blood. The receptors originated from a man between 18 and 35 years old in good health. Both conserved end residues are part of each CDR3. The D gene is left open where the match is weak. Expanded clones get a size class; other rows say once, few or many, or leave the size out.

J | D | size | V | DNA | CDR3
TRBJ1-1 | - | - | TRBV7-6 | TGTGCCAGCAGCTTATTAGGACAGTTCAACACTGAAGCTTTCTTT | CASSLLGQFNTEAFF
TRBJ2-1 | TRBD1 | many | TRBV10-3 | TGTGCCATCACCCGGACAGGGTACAATGAGCAGTTCTTC | CAITRTGYNEQFF
TRBJ2-7 | TRBD1 | few | TRBV20-1 | TGCAGTGCTCGAAACAGGGGGCTTGATCCCTACGAGCAGTACTTC | CSARNRGLDPYEQYF
TRBJ2-1 | - | - | TRBV28 | TGTGCCAGCAGTTTATTGGGGGTAGAGGTAGAGACCCAGTTCTTC | CASSLLGVEVETQFF
TRBJ2-3 | - | - | TRBV28 | TGTGCCAGCAGTAATTTAGCGAGCACAGATACGCGGTATTTT | CASSNLASTDTRYF
TRBJ2-2 | - | - | TRBV7-2 | TGTGCCAGCTTAGCGGCGAACACCGGGGAGCTGTTTTTT | CASLAANTGELFF
TRBJ2-7 | - | - | TRBV12-3/TRBV12-4 | TGTGCCAGCAGCTTAGGGGAGCACTACGAGCAGTACTTC | CASSLGEHYEQYF
TRBJ2-1 | - | - | TRBV2 | TGTGCCAGCAGTGAAATTTGGCCGAACAGGAACGACAATGAGCAGTTCTTC | CASSEIWPNRNDNEQFF
TRBJ2-3 | - | few | TRBV20-1 | TGCAGTGCTAGAGTGGAGGGGTCCGATACGCAGTATTTT | CSARVEGSDTQYF
TRBJ2-1 | TRBD1 | - | TRBV13 | TGTGCCAGCAGCAACCAGGGGGATGAGCAGTTCTTC | CASSNQGDEQFF
TRBJ2-3 | - | - | TRBV20-1 | TGCAGTGCTAGAGATCCCCGTGCGGGCAGGATCACAGATACGCAGTATTTT | CSARDPRAGRITDTQYF
TRBJ1-5 | - | few | TRBV3-1 | TGTGCCAGCAGCCCAAAATCCGGGTCCCAGCCCCAGCATTTT | CASSPKSGSQPQHF
TRBJ2-3 | TRBD2 | many | TRBV10-3 | TGTGCCATCACTCTCGGATCGACTAGCGGGGGCACAGATACGCAGTATTTT | CAITLGSTSGGTDTQYF
TRBJ1-1 | - | few | TRBV12-3/TRBV12-4 | TGTGCCAGCAGCTGGGACTTCCAGAACACTGAAGCTTTCTTT | CASSWDFQNTEAFF
TRBJ2-7 | - | - | TRBV5-1 | TGCGCCAGCAGCCAGGACAGAAACAAGACCTACAATGAGCAGTACTTC | CASSQDRNKTYNEQYF
TRBJ2-5 | TRBD2 | - | TRBV4-2 | TGTGCCAGCAGCCTCACCGGGACTAGCGGGGCCGGGTACCAAGAGACCCAGTACTTC | CASSLTGTSGAGYQETQYF
TRBJ1-2 | TRBD1 | - | TRBV28 | TGTGCCAGCACCACAGGGGACTATGGCTACACCTTC | CASTTGDYGYTF
TRBJ2-7 | TRBD1 | many | TRBV7-6 | TGTGCCAGCAGCTTAGAAGTCACAGGGGTACCCTACGAGCAGTACTTC | CASSLEVTGVPYEQYF